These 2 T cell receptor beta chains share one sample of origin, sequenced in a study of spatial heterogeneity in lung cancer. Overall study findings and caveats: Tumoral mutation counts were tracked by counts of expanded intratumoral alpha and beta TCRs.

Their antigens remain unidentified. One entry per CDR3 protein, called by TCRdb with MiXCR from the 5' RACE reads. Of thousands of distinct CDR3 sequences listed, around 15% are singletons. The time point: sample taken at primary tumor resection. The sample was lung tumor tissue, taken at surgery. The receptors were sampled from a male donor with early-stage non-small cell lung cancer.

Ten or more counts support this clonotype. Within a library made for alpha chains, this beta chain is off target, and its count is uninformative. The CDR3 DNA reads TGTGCCTCACGGGAGCGCACAGATACGCAGTATTTT. As protein: CASRERTDTQYF. J is TRBJ2-3 and V is TRBV30; maybe TRBD2 (6 bases). V was shortened by 7 bases and J by 1 base, with 9 bases between the two germline ends. The CDR3 is 12 amino acids. CDR1 and CDR2 (germline): GTSNPN, SVGIG (reference sequence).

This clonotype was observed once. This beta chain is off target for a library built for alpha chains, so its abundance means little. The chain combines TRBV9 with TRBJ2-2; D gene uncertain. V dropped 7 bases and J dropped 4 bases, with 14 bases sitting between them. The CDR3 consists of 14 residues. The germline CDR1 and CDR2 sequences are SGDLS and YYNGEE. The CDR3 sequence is CASSPLVSTGELFF. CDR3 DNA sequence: TGTGCCAGCTCCCCCCTGGTCTCCACCGGGGAGCTGTTTTTT.